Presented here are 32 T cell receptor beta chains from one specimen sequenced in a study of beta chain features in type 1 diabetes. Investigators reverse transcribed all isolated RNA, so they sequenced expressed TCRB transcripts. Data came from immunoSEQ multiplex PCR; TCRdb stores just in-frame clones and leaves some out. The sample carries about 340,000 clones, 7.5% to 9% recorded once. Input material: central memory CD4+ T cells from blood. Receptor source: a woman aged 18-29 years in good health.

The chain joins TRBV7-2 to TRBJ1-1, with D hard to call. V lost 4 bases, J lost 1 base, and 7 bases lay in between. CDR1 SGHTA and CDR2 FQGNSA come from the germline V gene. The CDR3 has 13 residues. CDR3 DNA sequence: TGTGCCAGCAGCTCTTACCCGAACACTGAAGCTTTCTTT. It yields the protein CASSSYPNTEAFF.

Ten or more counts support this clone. The CDR3 DNA is TGTGCCAGCACCCGTGGCACTGAAGCTTTCTTT. Translated: CASTRGTEAFF. The chain has TRBV7-9 and TRBJ1-1; D gene uncertain. Looked up from germline, CDR1 is SEHNR and CDR2 is FQNEAQ (reference sequence). The CDR3 is 11 amino acids. Between the trimmed V and J ends, which lost 7 bases and 4 bases, there was a span of 7 bases.

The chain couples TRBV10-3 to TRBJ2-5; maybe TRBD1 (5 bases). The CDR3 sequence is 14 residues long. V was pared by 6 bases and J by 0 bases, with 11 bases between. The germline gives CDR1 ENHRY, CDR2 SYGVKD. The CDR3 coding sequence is TGTGCCATCAGGAATGGACAAGACCAAGAGACCCAGTACTTC. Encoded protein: CAIRNGQDQETQYF.

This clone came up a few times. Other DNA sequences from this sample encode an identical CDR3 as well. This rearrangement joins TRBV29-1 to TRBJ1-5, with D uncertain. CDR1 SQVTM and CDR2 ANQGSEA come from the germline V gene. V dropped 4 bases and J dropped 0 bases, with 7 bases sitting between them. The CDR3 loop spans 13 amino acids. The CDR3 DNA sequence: TGCAGCGTTGCGGAAAATAGCAATCAGCCCCAGCATTTT. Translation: CSVAENSNQPQHF. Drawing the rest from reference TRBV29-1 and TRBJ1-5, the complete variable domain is SAVISQKPSRDICQRGTSLTIQCQVDSQVTMMFWYRQQPGQSLTLIATANQGSEATYESGFVIDKFPISRPNLTFSTLTVSNMSPEDSSIYLCSVAENSNQPQHFGDGTRLSIL.

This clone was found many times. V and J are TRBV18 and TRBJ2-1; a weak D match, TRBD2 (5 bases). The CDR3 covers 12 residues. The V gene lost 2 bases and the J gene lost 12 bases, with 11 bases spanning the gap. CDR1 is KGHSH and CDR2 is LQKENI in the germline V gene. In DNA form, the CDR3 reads TGTGCCAGCTCACCAGGGGAGTTAGCGCAGTTCTTC. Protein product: CASSPGELAQFF.

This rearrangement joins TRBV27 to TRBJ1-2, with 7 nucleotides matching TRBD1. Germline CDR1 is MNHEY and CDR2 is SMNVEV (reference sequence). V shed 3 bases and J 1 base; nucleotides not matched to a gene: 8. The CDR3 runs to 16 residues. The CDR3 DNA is TGTGCCAGCAGTTTGAAACAGGGGAGCCTTAACTATGGCTACACCTTC. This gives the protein CASSLKQGSLNYGYTF.

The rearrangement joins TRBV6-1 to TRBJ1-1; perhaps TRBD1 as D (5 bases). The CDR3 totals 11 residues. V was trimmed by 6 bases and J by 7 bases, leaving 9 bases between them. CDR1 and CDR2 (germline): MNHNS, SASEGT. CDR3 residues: CASRLRVEAFF. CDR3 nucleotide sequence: TGTGCCAGCAGACTCAGGGTTGAAGCTTTCTTT.

CDR3 nucleotide sequence: TGTGCCAGCTCACCAGGTGAAGGTTCTAGCAATCAGCCCCAGCATTTT. It translates to CASSPGEGSSNQPQHF. The gene calls are TRBV18 and TRBJ1-5, with D uncertain. From germline, CDR1 is KGHSH and CDR2 LQKENI. The CDR3 sequence is 16 residues long. V was shortened by 2 bases and J by 0 bases, with 11 bases between the two germline ends.

The CDR3 DNA reads as TGTGCCAGCACCATTGGGGCAGAGCAAGAGACCCAGTACTTC. Its translation is CASTIGAEQETQYF. V usage is TRBV7-9 and J usage is TRBJ2-5; D is perhaps TRBD1 (5 bases). Trimming left V 7 bases short and J 2 bases short, with 14 bases between. Germline V gene data show CDR1 as SEHNR and CDR2 as FQNEAQ (reference sequence). This CDR3 has 14 amino acids.

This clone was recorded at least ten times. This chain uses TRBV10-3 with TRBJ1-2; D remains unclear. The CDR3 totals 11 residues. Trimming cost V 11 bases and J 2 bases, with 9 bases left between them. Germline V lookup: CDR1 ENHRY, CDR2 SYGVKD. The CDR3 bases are TGTGCCGGGAGAGACAACTATGGCTACACCTTC. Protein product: CAGRDNYGYTF.

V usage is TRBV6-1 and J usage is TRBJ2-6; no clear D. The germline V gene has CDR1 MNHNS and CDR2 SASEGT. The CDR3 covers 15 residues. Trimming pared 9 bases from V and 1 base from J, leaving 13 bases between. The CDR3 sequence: CASGKGQSGANVLTF. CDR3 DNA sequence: TGTGCCAGTGGAAAGGGTCAGTCTGGGGCCAACGTCCTGACTTTC.

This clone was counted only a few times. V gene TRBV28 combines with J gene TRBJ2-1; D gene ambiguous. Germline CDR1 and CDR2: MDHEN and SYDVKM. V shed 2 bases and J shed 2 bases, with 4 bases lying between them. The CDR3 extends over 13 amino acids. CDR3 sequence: CASSLDTYNEQFF. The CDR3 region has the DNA TGTGCCAGCAGTTTAGACACCTACAATGAGCAGTTCTTC.

As DNA, the CDR3 is TGTGCCAGCAGCAAAGCGGGAGAAACCGGGGAGCTGTTTTTT. The encoded protein is CASSKAGETGELFF. V gene TRBV21-1 combines with J gene TRBJ2-2; the tabulated D call, TRBD2, remains unverified against the DNA. TRBV21-1 is annotated as a pseudogene. CDR3 size: 14 residues.

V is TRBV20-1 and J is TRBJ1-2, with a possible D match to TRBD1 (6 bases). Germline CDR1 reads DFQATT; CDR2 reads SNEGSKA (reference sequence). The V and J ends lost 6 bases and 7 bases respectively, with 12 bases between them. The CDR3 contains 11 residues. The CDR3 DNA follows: TGCAGTGCAAACACAGGGTCTGGCTACACCTTC. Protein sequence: CSANTGSGYTF.

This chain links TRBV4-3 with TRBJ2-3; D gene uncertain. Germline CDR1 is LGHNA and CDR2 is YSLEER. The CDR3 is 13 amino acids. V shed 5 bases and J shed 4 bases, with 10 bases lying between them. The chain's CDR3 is CASSKIPPDTQYF. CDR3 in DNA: TGCGCCAGCAGCAAAATCCCCCCAGATACGCAGTATTTT.

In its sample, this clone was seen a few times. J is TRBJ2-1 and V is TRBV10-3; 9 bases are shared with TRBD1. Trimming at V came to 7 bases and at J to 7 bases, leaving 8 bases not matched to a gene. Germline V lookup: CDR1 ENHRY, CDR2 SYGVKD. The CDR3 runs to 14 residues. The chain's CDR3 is CAITDGQGRNEQFF. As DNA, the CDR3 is TGTGCCATCACAGATGGACAGGGGCGGAATGAGCAGTTCTTC.

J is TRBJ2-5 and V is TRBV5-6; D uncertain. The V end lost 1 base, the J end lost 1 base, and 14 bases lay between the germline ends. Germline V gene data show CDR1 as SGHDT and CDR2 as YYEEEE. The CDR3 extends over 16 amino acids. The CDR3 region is CASSLWGVAGQETQYF. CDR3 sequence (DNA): TGTGCCAGCAGCTTGTGGGGTGTGGCAGGCCAAGAGACCCAGTACTTC. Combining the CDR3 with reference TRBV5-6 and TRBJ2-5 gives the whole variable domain DAGVTQSPTHLIKTRGQQVTLRCSPKSGHDTVSWYQQALGQGPQFIFQYYEEEERQRGNFPDRFSGHQFPNYSSELNVNALLLGDSALYLCASSLWGVAGQETQYFGPGTRLLVL.

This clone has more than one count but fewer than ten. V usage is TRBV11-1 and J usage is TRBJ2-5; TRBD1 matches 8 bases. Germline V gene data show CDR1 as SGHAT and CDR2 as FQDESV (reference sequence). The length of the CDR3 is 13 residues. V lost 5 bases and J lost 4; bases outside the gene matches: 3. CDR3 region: CASSRDRGETQYF. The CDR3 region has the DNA TGTGCCAGCAGCCGTGACAGGGGAGAGACCCAGTACTTC.

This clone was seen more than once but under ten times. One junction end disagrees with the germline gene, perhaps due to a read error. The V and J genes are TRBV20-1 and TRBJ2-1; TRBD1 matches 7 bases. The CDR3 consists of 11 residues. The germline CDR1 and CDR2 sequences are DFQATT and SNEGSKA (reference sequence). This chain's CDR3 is CSASPTGTAIF. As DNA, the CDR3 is TGCAGTGCTAGCCCGACCGGGACAGCTATCTTC.

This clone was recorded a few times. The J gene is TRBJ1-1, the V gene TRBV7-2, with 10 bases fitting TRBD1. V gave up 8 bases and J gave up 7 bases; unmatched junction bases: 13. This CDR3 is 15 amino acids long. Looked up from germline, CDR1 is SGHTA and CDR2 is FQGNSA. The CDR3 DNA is TGTGCCAGCCGCCGGGACAGGGGCCAGGGAAATGAAGCTTTCTTT. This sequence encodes CASRRDRGQGNEAFF.

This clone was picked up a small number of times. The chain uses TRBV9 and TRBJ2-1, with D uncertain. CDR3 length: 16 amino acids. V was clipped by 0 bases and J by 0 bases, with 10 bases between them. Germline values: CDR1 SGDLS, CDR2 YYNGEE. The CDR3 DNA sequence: TGTGCCAGCAGCGTAGAGGCGCTGAGCTCCTACAATGAGCAGTTCTTC. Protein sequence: CASSVEALSSYNEQFF.

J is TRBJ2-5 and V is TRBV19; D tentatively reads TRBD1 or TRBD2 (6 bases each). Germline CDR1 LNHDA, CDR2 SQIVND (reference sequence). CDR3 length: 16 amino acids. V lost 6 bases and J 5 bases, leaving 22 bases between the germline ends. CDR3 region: CASRPTGGMGRETQYF. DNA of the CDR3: TGTGCCAGTAGACCGACCGGGGGCATGGGCCGTGAGACCCAGTACTTC.

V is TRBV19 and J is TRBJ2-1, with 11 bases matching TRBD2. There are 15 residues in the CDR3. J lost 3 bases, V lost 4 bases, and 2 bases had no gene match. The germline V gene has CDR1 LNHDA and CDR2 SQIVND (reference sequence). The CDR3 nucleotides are TGTGCCAGTAGTAAGGGACTAGCGGTCTACAATGAGCAGTTCTTC. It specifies CASSKGLAVYNEQFF. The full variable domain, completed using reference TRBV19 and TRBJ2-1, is DGGITQSPKYLFRKEGQNVTLSCEQNLNHDAMYWYRQDPGQGLRLIYYSQIVNDFQKGDIAEGYSVSREKKESFPLTVTSAQKNPTAFYLCASSKGLAVYNEQFFGPGTRLTVL.

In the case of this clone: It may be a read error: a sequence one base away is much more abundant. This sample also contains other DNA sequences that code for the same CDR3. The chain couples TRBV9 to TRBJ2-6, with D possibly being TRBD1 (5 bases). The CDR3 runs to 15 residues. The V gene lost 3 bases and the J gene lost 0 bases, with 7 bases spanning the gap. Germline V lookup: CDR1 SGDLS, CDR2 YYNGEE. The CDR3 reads CASSDTGSGANVLTF. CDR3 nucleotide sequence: TGTGCCAGCAGCGATACAGGCTCTGGGGCCAACGTCCTGACTTTC.

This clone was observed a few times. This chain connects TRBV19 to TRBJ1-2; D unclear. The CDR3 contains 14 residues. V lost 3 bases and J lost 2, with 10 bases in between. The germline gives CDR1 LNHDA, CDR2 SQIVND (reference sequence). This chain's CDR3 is CASSIQPQNYGYTF. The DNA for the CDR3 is TGTGCCAGTAGTATCCAGCCACAGAACTATGGCTACACCTTC.

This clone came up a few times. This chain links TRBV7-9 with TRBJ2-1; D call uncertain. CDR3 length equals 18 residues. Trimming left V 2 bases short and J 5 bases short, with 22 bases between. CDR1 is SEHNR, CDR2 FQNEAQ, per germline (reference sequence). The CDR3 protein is CASSLRPQLTRRDNEQFF. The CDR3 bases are TGTGCCAGCAGCTTACGACCACAACTGACGCGACGAGACAATGAGCAGTTCTTC.

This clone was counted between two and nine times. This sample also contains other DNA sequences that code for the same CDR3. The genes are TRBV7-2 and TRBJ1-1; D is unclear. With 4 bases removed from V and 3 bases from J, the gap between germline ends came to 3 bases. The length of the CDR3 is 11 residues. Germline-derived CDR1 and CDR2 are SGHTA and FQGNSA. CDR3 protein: CASSSYTEAFF. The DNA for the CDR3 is TGTGCCAGCAGCTCCTACACTGAAGCTTTCTTT.

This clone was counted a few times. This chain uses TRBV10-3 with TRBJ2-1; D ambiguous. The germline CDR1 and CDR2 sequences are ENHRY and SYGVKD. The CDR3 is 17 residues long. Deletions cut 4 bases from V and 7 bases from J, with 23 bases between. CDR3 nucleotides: TGTGCCATCAGTGGCCACGTAGCTGGAGTTGGCGGAAATGAGCAGTTCTTC. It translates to CAISGHVAGVGGNEQFF.

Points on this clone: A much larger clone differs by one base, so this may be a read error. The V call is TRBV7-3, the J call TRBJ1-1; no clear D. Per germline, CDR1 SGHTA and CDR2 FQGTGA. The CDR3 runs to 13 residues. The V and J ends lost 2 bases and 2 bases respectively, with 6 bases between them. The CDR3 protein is CASSLSGNTEAFF. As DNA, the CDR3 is TGTGCCAGCAGCTTATCGGGAAACACTGAAGCTTTCTTT.

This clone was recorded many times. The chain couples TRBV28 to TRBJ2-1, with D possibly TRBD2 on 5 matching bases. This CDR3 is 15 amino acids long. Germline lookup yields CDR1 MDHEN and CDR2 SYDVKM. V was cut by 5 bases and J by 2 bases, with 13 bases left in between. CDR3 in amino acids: CASSQPAEAYNEQFF. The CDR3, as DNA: TGTGCCAGCAGTCAGCCAGCGGAGGCCTACAATGAGCAGTTCTTC.

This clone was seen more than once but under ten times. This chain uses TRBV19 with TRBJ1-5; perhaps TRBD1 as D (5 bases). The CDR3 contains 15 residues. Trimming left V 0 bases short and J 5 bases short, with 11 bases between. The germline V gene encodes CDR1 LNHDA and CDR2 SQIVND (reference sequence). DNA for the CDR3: TGTGCCAGTAGTATAGACAGGGAATTCGATCAGCCCCAGCATTTT. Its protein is CASSIDREFDQPQHF.

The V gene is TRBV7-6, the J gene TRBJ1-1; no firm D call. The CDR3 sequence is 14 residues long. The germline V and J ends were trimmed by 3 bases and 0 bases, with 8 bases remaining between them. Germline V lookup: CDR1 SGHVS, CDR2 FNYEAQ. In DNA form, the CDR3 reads TGTGCCAGCAGCTTTCAGCCCATGAACACTGAAGCTTTCTTT. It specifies CASSFQPMNTEAFF.